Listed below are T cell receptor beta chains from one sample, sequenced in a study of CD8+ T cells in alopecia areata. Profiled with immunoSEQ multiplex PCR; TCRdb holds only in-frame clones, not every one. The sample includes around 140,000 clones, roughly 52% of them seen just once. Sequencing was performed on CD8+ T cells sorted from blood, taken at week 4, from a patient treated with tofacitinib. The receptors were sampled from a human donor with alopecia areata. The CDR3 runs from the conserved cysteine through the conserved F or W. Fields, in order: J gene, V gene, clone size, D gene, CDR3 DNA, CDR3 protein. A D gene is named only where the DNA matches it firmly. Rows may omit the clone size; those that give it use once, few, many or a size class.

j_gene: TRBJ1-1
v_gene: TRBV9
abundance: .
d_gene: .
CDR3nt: TGTGCCAGCAGCGCTCGGACGGAGGTAGTCACTGAAGCTTTCTTT
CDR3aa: CASSARTEVVTEAFF

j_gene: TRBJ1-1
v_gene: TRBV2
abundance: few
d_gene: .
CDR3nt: TGTGCCAGCAGTGATTTGGGGCCTGAAGCTTTCTTT
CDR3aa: CASSDLGPEAFF

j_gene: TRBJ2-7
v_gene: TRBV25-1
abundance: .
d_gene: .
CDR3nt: TGTGCCAGCAGTGGGGACACCGACCACTACGAGCAGTACTTC
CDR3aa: CASSGDTDHYEQYF

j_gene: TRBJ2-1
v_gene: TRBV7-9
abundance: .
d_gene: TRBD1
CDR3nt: TGTGCCAGCAGCTTAAGGGACAGGGGTAACGATGAGCAGTTCTTC
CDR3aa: CASSLRDRGNDEQFF

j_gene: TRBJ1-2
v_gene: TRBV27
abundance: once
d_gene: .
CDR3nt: TGTGCCAGCAGTTTAGGACCAGCCATAAGGGGCTACACCTTC
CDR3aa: CASSLGPAIRGYTF

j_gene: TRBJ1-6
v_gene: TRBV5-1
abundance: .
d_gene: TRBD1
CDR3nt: TGCGCCAGCAGCTTGGACAGGGGCCGGTATTCACCCCTCCACTTT
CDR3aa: CASSLDRGRYSPLHF

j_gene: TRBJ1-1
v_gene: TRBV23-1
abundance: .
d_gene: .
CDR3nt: TGCGCCAGCAGTCAACATAGGGCGGCTGAAGCTTTCTTT
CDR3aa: CASSQHRAAEAFF

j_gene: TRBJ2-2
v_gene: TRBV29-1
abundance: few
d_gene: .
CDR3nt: TGCAGCGTTGTTAACACCGGGGAGCTGTTTTTT
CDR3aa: CSVVNTGELFF

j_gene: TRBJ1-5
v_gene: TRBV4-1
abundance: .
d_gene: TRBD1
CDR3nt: TGCGCCAGCAGCCAAGGCCAGGGGGAGGTACCCCAGCATTTT
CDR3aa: CASSQGQGEVPQHF

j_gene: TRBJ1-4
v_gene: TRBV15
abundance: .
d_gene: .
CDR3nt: TGTGCCACCAGCAGAGGGGTCGGGACGGCCCATGAAAAACTGTTTTTT
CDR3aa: CATSRGVGTAHEKLFF

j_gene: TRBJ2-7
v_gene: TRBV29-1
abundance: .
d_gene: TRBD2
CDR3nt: TGCAGCGTTTCCGGGACTAGCGGCTACGAGCAGTACTTC
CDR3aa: CSVSGTSGYEQYF

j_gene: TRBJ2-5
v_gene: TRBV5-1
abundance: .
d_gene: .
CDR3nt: TGCGCCAGCAGCCGACCCGGGACGGAAGAGACCCAGTACTTC
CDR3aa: CASSRPGTEETQYF

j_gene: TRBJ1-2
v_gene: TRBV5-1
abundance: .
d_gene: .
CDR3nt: TGCGCCAGCAGCTTGGACCTGACAGGAGAACGCTATGGCTACACCTTC
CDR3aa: CASSLDLTGERYGYTF

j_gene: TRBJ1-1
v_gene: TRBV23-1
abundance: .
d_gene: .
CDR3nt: TGCGCCAGCAGCCCTACAGGGACCACTGAAGCTTTCTTT
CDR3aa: CASSPTGTTEAFF

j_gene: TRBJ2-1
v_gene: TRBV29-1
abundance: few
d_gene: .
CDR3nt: TGCAGCGTTGACGATACAGGGAAGTACAATGAGCAGTTCTTC
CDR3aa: CSVDDTGKYNEQFF

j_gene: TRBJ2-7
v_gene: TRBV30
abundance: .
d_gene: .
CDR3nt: TGTGCCTGGAGTCCTATTACCCAGCTATTGGGCGAGCAGTACTTC
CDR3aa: CAWSPITQLLGEQYF

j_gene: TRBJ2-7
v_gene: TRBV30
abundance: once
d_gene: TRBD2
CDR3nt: TGTGCCTGGAGTGGGAGCGGGGCTAGCTCCTACGAGCAGTACTTC
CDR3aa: CAWSGSGASSYEQYF

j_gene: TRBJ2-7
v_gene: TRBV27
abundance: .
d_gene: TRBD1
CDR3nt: TGTGCCAGCAGCCATACCGACAGGGACCCATACGAGCAGTACTTC
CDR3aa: CASSHTDRDPYEQYF

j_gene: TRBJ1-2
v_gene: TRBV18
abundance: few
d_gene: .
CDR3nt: TGTGCCAGCTCACCACCGGGATTCGGGGATGGCTACACCTTC
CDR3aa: CASSPPGFGDGYTF

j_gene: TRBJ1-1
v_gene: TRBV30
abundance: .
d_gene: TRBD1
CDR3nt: TGTGCCTGGGGACAGGGACTGGGTGAAGCTTTCTTT
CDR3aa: CAWGQGLGEAFF

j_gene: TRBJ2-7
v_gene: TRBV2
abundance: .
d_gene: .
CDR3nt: TGTGCCAGCAGTGAAGCGGGGGGGACAGGCGAGCAGTACTTC
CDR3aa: CASSEAGGTGEQYF

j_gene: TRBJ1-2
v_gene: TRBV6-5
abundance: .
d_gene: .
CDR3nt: TGTGCCAGCAAGGGTATCGGCTACACCTTC
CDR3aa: CASKGIGYTF

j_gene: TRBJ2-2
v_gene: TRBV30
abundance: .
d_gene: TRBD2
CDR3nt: TGTGCCTGGAGCGCACTTCCGGGGGGGCCAGGGGAGCTGTTTTTT
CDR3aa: CAWSALPGGPGELFF

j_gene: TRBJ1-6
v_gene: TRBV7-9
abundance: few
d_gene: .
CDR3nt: TGTGCCAGCAGTTGGGTGAATTCACCCCTCCACTTT
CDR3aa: CASSWVNSPLHF

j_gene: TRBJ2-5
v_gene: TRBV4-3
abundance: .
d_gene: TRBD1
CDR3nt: TGCGCCAGCAGCCACAGGCCGGGGGACAGGGGATACTTC
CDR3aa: CASSHRPGDRGYF

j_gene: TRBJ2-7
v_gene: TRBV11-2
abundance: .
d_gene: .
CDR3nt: TGTGCCAGCAGCCCCGCAGGGGTTACGCAGTACTTC
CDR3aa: CASSPAGVTQYF

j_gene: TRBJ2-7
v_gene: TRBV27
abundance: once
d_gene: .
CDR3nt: TGTGCCAGCAGTTTTCAGGGGGGGCCGGGCGAGCAGTACTTC
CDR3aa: CASSFQGGPGEQYF

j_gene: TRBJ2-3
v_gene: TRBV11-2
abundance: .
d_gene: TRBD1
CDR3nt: TGTGCCAGCAGCCGACAGGGGATCACAGATACGCAGTATTTT
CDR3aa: CASSRQGITDTQYF

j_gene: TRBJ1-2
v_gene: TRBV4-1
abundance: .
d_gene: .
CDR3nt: TGCGCCAGCAGCCAACGGCTCACGTCTCACTATGGCTACACCTTC
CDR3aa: CASSQRLTSHYGYTF

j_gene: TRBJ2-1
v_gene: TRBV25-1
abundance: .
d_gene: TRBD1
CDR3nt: TGTGCCAGCAGCTGGGACAGGAGCTCCTACAATGAGCAGTTCTTC
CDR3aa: CASSWDRSSYNEQFF

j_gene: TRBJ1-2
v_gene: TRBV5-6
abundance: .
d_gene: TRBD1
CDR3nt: TGTGCCAGCAGCCCGACAGGGAGTAGCTATGGCTACACCTTC
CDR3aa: CASSPTGSSYGYTF

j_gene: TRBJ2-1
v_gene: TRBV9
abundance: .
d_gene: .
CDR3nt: TGTGCCAGCAGCGTAGGGAGGGGGGAGCAGTTCTTC
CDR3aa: CASSVGRGEQFF

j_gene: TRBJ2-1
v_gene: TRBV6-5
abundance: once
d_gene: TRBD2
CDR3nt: TGTGCCAGCAGTTACGGACTAGCGGGGAATGAGCAGTTCTTC
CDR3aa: CASSYGLAGNEQFF